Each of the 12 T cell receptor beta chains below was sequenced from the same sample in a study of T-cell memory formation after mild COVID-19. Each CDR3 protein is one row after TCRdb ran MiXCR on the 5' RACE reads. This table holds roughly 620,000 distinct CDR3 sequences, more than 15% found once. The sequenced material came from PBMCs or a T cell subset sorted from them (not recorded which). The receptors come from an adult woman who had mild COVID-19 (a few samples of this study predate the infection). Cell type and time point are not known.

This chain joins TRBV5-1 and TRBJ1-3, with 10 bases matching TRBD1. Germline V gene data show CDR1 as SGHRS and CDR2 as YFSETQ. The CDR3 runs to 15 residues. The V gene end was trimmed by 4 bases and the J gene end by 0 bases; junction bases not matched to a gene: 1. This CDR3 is CASSGTGDSGNTIYF. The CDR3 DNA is TGCGCCAGCAGCGGGACAGGGGACTCTGGAAACACCATATATTTT. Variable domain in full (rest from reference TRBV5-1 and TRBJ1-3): KAGVTQTPRYLIKTRGQQVTLSCSPISGHRSVSWYQQTPGQGLQFLFEYFSETQRNKGNFPGRFSGRQFSNSRSEMNVSTLELGDSALYLCASSGTGDSGNTIYFGEGSWLTVV.

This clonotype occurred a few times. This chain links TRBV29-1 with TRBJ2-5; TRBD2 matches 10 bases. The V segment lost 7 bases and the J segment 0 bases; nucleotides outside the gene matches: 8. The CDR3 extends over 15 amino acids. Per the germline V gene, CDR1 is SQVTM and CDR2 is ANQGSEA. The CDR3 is CSATGLAYYQETQYF. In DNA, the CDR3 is TGCAGCGCCACGGGACTAGCGTACTACCAAGAGACCCAGTACTTC.

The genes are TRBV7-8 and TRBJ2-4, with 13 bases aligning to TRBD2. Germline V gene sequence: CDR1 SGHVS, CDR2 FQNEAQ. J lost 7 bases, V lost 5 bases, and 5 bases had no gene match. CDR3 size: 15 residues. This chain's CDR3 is CASSRTSGGFNIQYF. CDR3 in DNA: TGTGCCAGCAGCCGGACTAGCGGGGGATTTAACATTCAGTACTTC.

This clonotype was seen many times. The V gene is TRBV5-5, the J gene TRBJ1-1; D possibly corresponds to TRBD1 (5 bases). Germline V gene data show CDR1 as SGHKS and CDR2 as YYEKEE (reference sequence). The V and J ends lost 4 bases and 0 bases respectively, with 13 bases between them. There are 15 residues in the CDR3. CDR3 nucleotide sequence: TGTGCCAGCAGCCCCCCCGGGACGGTGAACACTGAAGCTTTCTTT. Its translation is CASSPPGTVNTEAFF.

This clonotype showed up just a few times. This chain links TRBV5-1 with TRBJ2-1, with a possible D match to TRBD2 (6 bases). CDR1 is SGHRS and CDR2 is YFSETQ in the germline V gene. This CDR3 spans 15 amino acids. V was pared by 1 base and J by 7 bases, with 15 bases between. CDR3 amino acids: CASSLLAFGGNEQFF. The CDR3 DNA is TGCGCCAGCAGCTTGTTAGCGTTCGGAGGGAATGAGCAGTTCTTC.

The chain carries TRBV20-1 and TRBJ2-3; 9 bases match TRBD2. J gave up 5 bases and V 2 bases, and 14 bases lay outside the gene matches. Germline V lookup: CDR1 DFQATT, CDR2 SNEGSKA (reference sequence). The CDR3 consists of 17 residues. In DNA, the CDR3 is TGCAGTGCTAGATCGCGGGGGGGCTCGGGTTCGGGAGATACGCAGTATTTT. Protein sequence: CSARSRGGSGSGDTQYF.

The CDR3: CASSLALPSYYTDTQYF. The CDR3 nucleotides are TGTGCCAGCAGCTTAGCTCTCCCCAGTTACTACACAGATACGCAGTATTTT. V and J are TRBV7-2 and TRBJ2-3; D gene uncertain. Between the trimmed V and J ends, which lost 0 bases and 2 bases, there was a span of 15 bases. Germline assignment: CDR1 SGHTA and CDR2 FQGNSA. The CDR3 length is 17 residues.

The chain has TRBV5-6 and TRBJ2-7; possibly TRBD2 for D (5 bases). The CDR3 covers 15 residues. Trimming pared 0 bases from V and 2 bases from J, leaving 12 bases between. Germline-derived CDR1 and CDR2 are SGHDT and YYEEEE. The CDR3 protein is CASSLGVAPTYEQYF. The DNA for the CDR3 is TGTGCCAGCAGCTTGGGGGTAGCGCCTACCTACGAGCAGTACTTC.

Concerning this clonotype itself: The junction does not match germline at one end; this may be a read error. This CDR3 is CARSVLAGGTDTQYF. The CDR3 nucleotides are TGTGCCAGAAGCGTACTAGCGGGGGGGACAGATACGCAGTATTTT. This chain links TRBV9 with TRBJ2-3, with 13 nucleotides matching TRBD2. The CDR3 loop spans 15 amino acids. In germline, CDR1 is SGDLS, CDR2 YYNGEE.

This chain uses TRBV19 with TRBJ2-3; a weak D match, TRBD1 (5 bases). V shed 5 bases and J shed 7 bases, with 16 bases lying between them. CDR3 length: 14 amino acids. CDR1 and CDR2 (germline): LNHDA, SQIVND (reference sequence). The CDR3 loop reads CASSSLGRAYTQYF. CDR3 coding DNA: TGTGCCAGTAGTTCCCTAGGCAGGGCATATACGCAGTATTTT.

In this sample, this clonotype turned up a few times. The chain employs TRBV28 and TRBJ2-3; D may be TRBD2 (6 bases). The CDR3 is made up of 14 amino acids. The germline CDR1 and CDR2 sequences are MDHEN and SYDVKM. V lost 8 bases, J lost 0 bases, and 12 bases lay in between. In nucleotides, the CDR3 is TGTGCCAGCTTTGGAGGGACGAGCACAGATACGCAGTATTTT. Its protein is CASFGGTSTDTQYF.

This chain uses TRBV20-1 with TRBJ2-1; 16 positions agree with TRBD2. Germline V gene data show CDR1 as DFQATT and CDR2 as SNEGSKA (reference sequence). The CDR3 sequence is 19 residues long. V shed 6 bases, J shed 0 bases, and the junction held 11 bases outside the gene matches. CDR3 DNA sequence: TGCAGTGCCAATTTCGGGACTAGCGGGGGGGCTAGCTCCTACAATGAGCAGTTCTTC. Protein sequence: CSANFGTSGGASSYNEQFF.